This T cell receptor (beta chain) was sequenced in a study of blood T cell repertoires in COVID-19. Produced via immunoSEQ multiplex PCR; TCRdb's table is partial and in-frame only. Of some 110,000 clones in the sample, approximately 82% were seen once. The sample taken for sequencing was peripheral blood. The source of this sequence is an older man with active or convalescent COVID-19.

The CDR3 DNA reads as TGTGCCAGCAGCGTAGAAACGGGACTAACACTAAATGAGCAGTTCTTC. Translated: CASSVETGLTLNEQFF. The chain joins TRBV9 to TRBJ2-1; 7 bases align to TRBD2. V trimming: 0 bases; J trimming: 7 bases; junction bases outside the gene matches: 10. Germline V lookup: CDR1 SGDLS, CDR2 YYNGEE. CDR3 length equals 16 residues.